This T cell receptor (beta chain) originates from a study of cytomegalovirus exposure and HLA in healthy donors. General observations from the study: Cytomegalovirus status was reportedly diagnosed by the classifier with high sensitivity and specificity.

The study ran its PCR with 60 Vbeta and 13 Jbeta primers. TCRdb keeps only in-frame clones here, not all; method: immunoSEQ multiplex PCR. Of about 110,000 clones in the sample, less than 80% were seen once. This clone was counted once. Its matching antigen is unknown. Trimming shortened V by 3 bases and J by 6 bases, and 12 bases separated the two germline ends. Germline-derived CDR1 and CDR2 are SEHNR and FQNEAQ (reference sequence). This CDR3 region has 14 residues. The source material was PBMCs. The V gene is TRBV7-9, the J gene TRBJ2-1, with TRBD1 as a possible D gene (5 bases). The sequence was obtained from a woman in her thirties or forties in good health and CMV-seronegative. The CDR3 sequence: CASSFPGLANEQFF. The CDR3 DNA reads TGTGCCAGCAGCTTTCCAGGGTTAGCCAATGAGCAGTTCTTC.